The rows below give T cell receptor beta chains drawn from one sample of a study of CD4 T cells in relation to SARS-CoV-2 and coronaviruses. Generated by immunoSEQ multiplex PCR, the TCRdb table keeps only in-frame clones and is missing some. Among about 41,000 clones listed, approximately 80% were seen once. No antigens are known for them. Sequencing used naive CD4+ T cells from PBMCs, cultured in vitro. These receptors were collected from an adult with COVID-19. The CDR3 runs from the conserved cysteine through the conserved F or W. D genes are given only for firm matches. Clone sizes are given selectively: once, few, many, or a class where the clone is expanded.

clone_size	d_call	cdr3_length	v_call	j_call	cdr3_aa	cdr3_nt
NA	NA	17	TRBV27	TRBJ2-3	CASSSLGVGGPTDTQYF	TGTGCCAGCAGCTCCCTTGGGGTCGGGGGCCCCACAGATACGCAGTATTTT
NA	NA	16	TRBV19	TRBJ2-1	CASSIWGASSYNEQFF	TGTGCCAGTAGTATATGGGGGGCTAGCTCCTACAATGAGCAGTTCTTC
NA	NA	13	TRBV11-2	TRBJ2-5	CASSLVVQETQYF	TGTGCCAGCAGCTTAGTGGTCCAAGAGACCCAGTACTTC
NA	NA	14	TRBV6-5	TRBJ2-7	CATRPAGQSYEQYF	TGTGCCACCCGTCCAGCGGGACAGTCCTACGAGCAGTACTTC
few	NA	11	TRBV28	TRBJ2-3	CASSLLDTQYF	TGTGCCAGCAGTCTTTTAGATACGCAGTATTTT
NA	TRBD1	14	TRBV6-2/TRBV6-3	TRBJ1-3	CASSRGTGGNTIYF	TGTGCCAGCAGTCGCGGGACAGGAGGAAACACCATATATTTT
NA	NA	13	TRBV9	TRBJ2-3	CASSSWGTDTQYF	TGTGCCAGCAGTTCTTGGGGCACAGATACGCAGTATTTT
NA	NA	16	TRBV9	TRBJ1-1	CASSVGGRGLNTEAFF	TGTGCCAGCAGCGTAGGGGGGCGAGGCTTGAACACTGAAGCTTTCTTT
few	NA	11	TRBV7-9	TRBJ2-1	CATSALNEQFF	TGTGCCACCTCGGCGCTCAATGAGCAGTTCTTC
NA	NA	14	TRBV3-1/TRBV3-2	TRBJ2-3	CASSLRGGPYTQYF	TGTGCCAGCAGCCTAAGGGGGGGCCCGTATACGCAGTATTTT
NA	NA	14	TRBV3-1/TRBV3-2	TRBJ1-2	CASSRTGGMDGYTF	TGTGCCAGCAGCCGGACGGGGGGAATGGATGGCTACACCTTC
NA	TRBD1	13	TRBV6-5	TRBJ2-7	CASPGQGSLEQYF	TGTGCCAGCCCGGGACAGGGGTCCCTCGAGCAGTACTTC
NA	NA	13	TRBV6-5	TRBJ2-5	CASSLVQGPTQYF	TGTGCCAGCAGTTTGGTACAGGGACCGACCCAGTACTTC
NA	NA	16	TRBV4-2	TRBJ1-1	CASSQGEGGLNTEAFF	TGTGCCAGCAGCCAAGGAGAGGGTGGTTTGAACACTGAAGCTTTCTTT
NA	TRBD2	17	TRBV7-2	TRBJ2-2	CASSLRGRAANTGELFF	TGTGCCAGCAGCTTACGCGGGAGGGCCGCGAACACCGGGGAGCTGTTTTTT
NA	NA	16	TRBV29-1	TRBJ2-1	CSGRVLIDSDYNEQFF	TGCAGCGGGAGGGTACTGATAGACTCAGACTACAATGAGCAGTTCTTC
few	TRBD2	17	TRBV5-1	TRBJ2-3	CASSLPLAGGVKDTQYF	TGCGCCAGCAGCTTGCCTCTAGCGGGAGGAGTGAAAGATACGCAGTATTTT
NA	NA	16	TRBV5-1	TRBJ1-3	CASSLVAGAGGNTIYF	TGCGCCAGCAGCTTGGTTGCGGGGGCAGGTGGAAACACCATATATTTT
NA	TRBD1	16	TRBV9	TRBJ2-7	CASSSSGDSALYEQYF	TGTGCCAGCAGCTCGAGTGGGGACAGCGCCCTCTACGAGCAGTACTTC
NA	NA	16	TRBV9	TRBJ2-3	CASSVGPSTSTDTQYF	TGTGCCAGCAGCGTAGGTCCTAGCACCTCCACAGATACGCAGTATTTT
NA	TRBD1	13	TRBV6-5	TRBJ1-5	CASSADRDQPQHF	TGTGCCAGCAGCGCGGACAGGGATCAGCCCCAGCATTTT
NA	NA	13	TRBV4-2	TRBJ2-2	CASSQENTGELFF	TGTGCCAGCAGCCAAGAAAACACCGGGGAGCTGTTTTTT
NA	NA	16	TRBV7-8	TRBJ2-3	CASSGLHLIHTDTQYF	TGTGCCAGCAGTGGGCTACACCTAATACACACAGATACGCAGTATTTT
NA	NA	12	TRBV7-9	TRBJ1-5	CASSLIGQPQHF	TGTGCCAGCAGCTTGATCGGGCAGCCCCAGCATTTT
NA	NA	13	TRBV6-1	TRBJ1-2	CASSEDRRYGYTF	TGTGCCAGCAGTGAAGACAGGCGGTATGGCTACACCTTC
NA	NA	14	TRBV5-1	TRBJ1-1	CASSRGGDPTEAFF	TGCGCCAGCAGTCGCGGAGGGGATCCCACTGAAGCTTTCTTT